A selection of T cell receptor beta chains follows, all from one sample in a study of OX40 agonist ivuxolimab in advanced cancers. Some clones are missing from TCRdb's copy, which holds only in-frame ones; the method was immunoSEQ multiplex PCR. The sample carries approximately 70,000 clones, approximately 88% recorded once. This material consisted of CD4+ or CD8+ T cells sorted from blood, taken in a trial of the OX40 agonist ivuxolimab. The receptors come from an adult with an advanced solid tumor such as melanoma, head and neck, liver or kidney cancer. CDR3s include the opening cysteine and the closing phenylalanine or tryptophan. The D gene is left open where the match is weak. Expanded clones get a size class; other rows say once, few or many, or leave the size out.

.	TRBJ1-5	.	TRBV7-9	TGTGCCAGCAGCATGGAGGGCGTCAATCAGCCCCAGCATTTT	CASSMEGVNQPQHF
.	TRBJ2-2	TRBD1	TRBV12-5	TGTGCTAGTGGTTTTTGGGTCGGGACAGGGGGCACCGGGGAGCTGTTTTTT	CASGFWVGTGGTGELFF
.	TRBJ1-2	TRBD1	TRBV7-3	TGTGCCAGCAGCCTCCGGGGAGGGGGCGACTATGGCTACACCTTC	CASSLRGGGDYGYTF
once	TRBJ1-1	.	TRBV2	TGTGCCAGCAAGAAGTCAGGGATTATGAACACTGAAGCTTTCTTT	CASKKSGIMNTEAFF
.	TRBJ1-2	TRBD1	TRBV27	TGTGCCAGCAGTCGAGGGACAGGGTCATATGGCTACACCTTC	CASSRGTGSYGYTF
.	TRBJ1-5	.	TRBV18	TGTGCCAGCTCACCTTCCCGCAATCAGCCCCAGCATTTT	CASSPSRNQPQHF
.	TRBJ2-7	.	TRBV7-9	TGTGCCAGCAGCGCCCACGGGGAACAGTACTTC	CASSAHGEQYF
few	TRBJ2-3	.	TRBV7-2	TGTGCCAGCAGCTTTGCAGCTAGGGGCCCAGATACGCAGTATTTT	CASSFAARGPDTQYF
.	TRBJ2-5	.	TRBV2	TGTGCCAGCAGGTACCAAGAGACCCAGTACTTC	CASRYQETQYF
.	TRBJ2-1	.	TRBV6-5	TGTGCCAGCAGCCACGACTTATTTCGCTACAATGAGCAGTTCTTC	CASSHDLFRYNEQFF
.	TRBJ2-2	.	TRBV6-6	TGTGCCAGCAGTTTGCTGGGCGTGAACACCGGGGAGCTGTTTTTT	CASSLLGVNTGELFF
.	TRBJ2-5	.	TRBV6-5	TGTGCCAGCAGGGACACCTTGGGAGAGACCCAGTACTTC	CASRDTLGETQYF
.	TRBJ2-1	.	TRBV5-1	TGCGCCAGCAGCTGGGGCCCCGGGGCGGGCAATGAGCAGTTCTTC	CASSWGPGAGNEQFF
.	TRBJ1-1	.	TRBV7-9	TGTGCCAGCAGCCCCGCCCGGGGGGGGATGAACACTGAAGCTTTCTTT	CASSPARGGMNTEAFF
.	TRBJ2-1	.	TRBV18	TGTGCCAGCTCCCCTTCAGGGGGGGGTTACAATGAGCAGTTCTTC	CASSPSGGGYNEQFF
once	TRBJ2-7	.	TRBV6-5	TGTGCCAGCAGGTCAACAGGGTTTCGGTACGAGCAGTACTTC	CASRSTGFRYEQYF
.	TRBJ1-2	.	TRBV18	TGTGCCAGCTCACCAACCGGGACACGGGATAACTATGGCTACACCTTC	CASSPTGTRDNYGYTF
.	TRBJ2-2	.	TRBV6-5	TGTGCCAGCAGTTACAACACCGGGGAGCTGTTTTTT	CASSYNTGELFF
.	TRBJ1-2	.	TRBV6-5	TGTGCCAGCAGTTACTGGGACGGCCGAGGCTACACCTTC	CASSYWDGRGYTF
.	TRBJ1-1	.	TRBV5-1	TGCGCCAGCAGGGACATTGATGGCTCTGAAGCTTTCTTT	CASRDIDGSEAFF
.	TRBJ2-1	TRBD2	TRBV9	TGTGCCAGCAGCGTAACTAGCGGAACCTACAATGAGCAGTTCTTC	CASSVTSGTYNEQFF
.	TRBJ2-2	.	TRBV2	TGTGCCAGCAGTCTGACTAGTTTAAACACCGGGGAGCTGTTTTTT	CASSLTSLNTGELFF
.	TRBJ1-1	.	TRBV7-2	TGTGCCAGCAGCTTAGCGAGTCTTTACACTGAAGCTTTCTTT	CASSLASLYTEAFF
.	TRBJ1-6	TRBD1	TRBV11-2	TGTGCCAGCAGCTCACAGGGGGCGATTTATAATTCACCCCTCCACTTT	CASSSQGAIYNSPLHF
.	TRBJ1-1	.	TRBV7-2	TGTGCCAGCAGCTTTGCCGTGAACACTGAAGCTTTCTTT	CASSFAVNTEAFF
once	TRBJ2-7	TRBD2	TRBV5-1	TGCGCCAGCAGCCAACCGGGACTAGCGGGGGCCTACGAGCAGTACTTC	CASSQPGLAGAYEQYF
.	TRBJ1-1	TRBD1	TRBV18	TGTGCCAGCTCACAAGGACAGGGGACGGGGGCTTTCTTT	CASSQGQGTGAFF
.	TRBJ2-7	TRBD1	TRBV5-1	TGCGCCAGCAGCTTGATGGGACAGCACTACGAGCAGTACTTC	CASSLMGQHYEQYF
.	TRBJ1-2	TRBD1	TRBV6-1	TGTGCCAGCAGTGAAGGGACAGGGAATGGCTACACCTTC	CASSEGTGNGYTF
.	TRBJ2-7	.	TRBV5-6	TGTGCCAGCAGCTATGGAGGGACAGCTGCCTTC	CASSYGGTAAF
few	TRBJ1-6	.	TRBV11-2	TGTGCCAGCAGCTCAAATTCACCCCTCCACTTT	CASSSNSPLHF
.	TRBJ1-1	.	TRBV30	TGTGCCTGGAGTGGCCCGAACACTGAAGCTTTCTTT	CAWSGPNTEAFF
few	TRBJ1-2	.	TRBV6-6	TGTGCCAGCTCCCTTGGACTTTTCTATGGCTACACCTTC	CASSLGLFYGYTF
.	TRBJ1-1	.	TRBV5-4	TGTGCCAGCAGCCCCGGTGCAGGGGAGACTGAAGCTTTCTTT	CASSPGAGETEAFF
.	TRBJ1-2	.	TRBV20-1	TGCAGTGCTCTTTCCTATGGCTACACCTTC	CSALSYGYTF
.	TRBJ1-6	.	TRBV4-2	TGTGCCAGCAGCCAAGAGACACCCAATTCACCCCTCCACTTT	CASSQETPNSPLHF
.	TRBJ2-3	.	TRBV10-3	TGTGCCACCCTGTTGGATCCCGGATCCACAGATACGCAGTATTTT	CATLLDPGSTDTQYF
few	TRBJ1-2	.	TRBV5-1	TGCGCCAGCAGCTCCGAGGGGACTGGCTACACCTTC	CASSSEGTGYTF
.	TRBJ2-3	TRBD1	TRBV11-3	TGTGCCACCCTAAGCCGGGACAGGGGTATAGATACGCAGTATTTT	CATLSRDRGIDTQYF
.	TRBJ2-1	TRBD1	TRBV5-1	TGCGCCAGCAACTCAAAGACAGGGGGCAATGAGCAGTTCTTC	CASNSKTGGNEQFF
.	TRBJ2-3	.	TRBV6-5	TGTGCCAGCAGTTTGGGACGAGGGAAACGGGATACGCAGTATTTT	CASSLGRGKRDTQYF
.	TRBJ2-5	.	TRBV27	TGTGCCAGCAGTTTAAGTTGGTTGGGGGGGGCTCAAGAGACCCAGTACTTC	CASSLSWLGGAQETQYF
few	TRBJ1-5	.	TRBV14	TGTGCCAGCAGCCAGATGGGTCAGCCCCAGCATTTT	CASSQMGQPQHF
.	TRBJ1-5	.	TRBV28	TGTGCCAGTCGATGGAATGGGAATCAGCCCCAGCATTTT	CASRWNGNQPQHF
.	TRBJ1-2	.	TRBV5-1	TGCGCCAGCAGCTTGGCCCAGGGTGAAGGCTACACCTTC	CASSLAQGEGYTF
.	TRBJ2-3	.	TRBV6-5	TGTGCCAGCAGTTACAGGTCGGGGGATACGCAGTATTTT	CASSYRSGDTQYF
.	TRBJ1-1	TRBD1	TRBV11-3	TGTGCCAGCAGCCTGGGAGGGGACAGGGGGCGAAACACTGAAGCTTTCTTT	CASSLGGDRGRNTEAFF
.	TRBJ2-1	TRBD2	TRBV29-1	TGCAGCGTCGGGACTAGCGGGGGGCTCTCCTACAATGAGCAGTTCTTC	CSVGTSGGLSYNEQFF
.	TRBJ2-3	.	TRBV18	TGTGCCAGCTCCCTCAGAAGGGGTACAGATACGCAGTATTTT	CASSLRRGTDTQYF
.	TRBJ2-3	.	TRBV2	TGTGCCAGCAGCGGTGCAGTTACGGCAGATACGCAGTATTTT	CASSGAVTADTQYF
.	TRBJ2-7	TRBD1	TRBV6-6	TGTGCCAGCAGTTACAGGGACAGGGACGAGCAGTACTTC	CASSYRDRDEQYF
.	TRBJ2-2	.	TRBV11-3	TGTGCCAGCAGCTTAACCTTCAGCACCGGGGAGCTGTTTTTT	CASSLTFSTGELFF
.	TRBJ2-1	TRBD2	TRBV7-9	TGTGCCAGCAGCCCGGGACTAGCGGGGGGCAACAATGAGCAGTTCTTC	CASSPGLAGGNNEQFF
.	TRBJ1-6	TRBD1	TRBV14	TGTGCCAGCAGCCAAGATAGGGGACAGGCGCTCCACTTT	CASSQDRGQALHF
.	TRBJ2-1	TRBD2	TRBV6-4	TGTGCCAGCAGTCCCGGGGGGACTAGCCACAATGAGCAGTTCTTC	CASSPGGTSHNEQFF
.	TRBJ1-6	.	TRBV28	TGTGCCACAAAGGGGGGGGCGAACTCCTATAATTCACCCCTCCACTTT	CATKGGANSYNSPLHF